The clone carrying this TCR beta chain was found a few times. Its cognate antigen is unknown. This record comes from a study of T cell responses to AZD1222 COVID-19 vaccine. Study-level points and caveats: Spike-specific TCR repertoires showed rising breadth and depth after two AZD1222 doses. Most donors were white British and more were female, and clonal diversity was possibly underestimated. The CD4 TCRs associated with vaccination extended across spike and predominated at 160-218 and 743-854.

Clones were read by immunoSEQ multiplex PCR, and TCRdb kept only the in-frame ones, dropping some. Of approximately 150,000 clones in the sample, approximately 91% were seen once. This CDR3 has 14 amino acids. The J gene is TRBJ2-5, the V gene TRBV21-1. TRBV21-1 is annotated as a pseudogene. The sample in question was peripheral blood, obtained 28 days after the second dose of the MenACWY control vaccine. The TCR originated in an adult who received the MenACWY meningococcal vaccine as a control. CDR3 loop: CARNKRVPQETQYF. Here the CDR3 DNA reads TGTGCCAGAAATAAAAGGGTCCCCCAGGAGACCCAGTACTTC.